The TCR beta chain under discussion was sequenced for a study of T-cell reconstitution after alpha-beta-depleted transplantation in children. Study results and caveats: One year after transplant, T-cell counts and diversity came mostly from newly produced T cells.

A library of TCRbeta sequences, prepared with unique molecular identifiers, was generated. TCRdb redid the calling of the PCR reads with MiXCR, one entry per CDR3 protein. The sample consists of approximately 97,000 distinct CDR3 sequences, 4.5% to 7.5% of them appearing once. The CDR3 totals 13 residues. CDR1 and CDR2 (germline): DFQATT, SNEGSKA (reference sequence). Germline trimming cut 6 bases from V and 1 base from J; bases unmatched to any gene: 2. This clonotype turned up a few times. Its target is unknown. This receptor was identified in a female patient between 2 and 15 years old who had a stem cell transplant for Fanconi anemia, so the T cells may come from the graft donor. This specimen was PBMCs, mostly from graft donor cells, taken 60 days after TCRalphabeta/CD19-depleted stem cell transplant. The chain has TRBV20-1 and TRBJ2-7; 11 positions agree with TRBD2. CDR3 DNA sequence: TGCAGTGCCTTAGCGGGAGGGTCCTACGAGCAGTACTTC. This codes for CSALAGGSYEQYF.